These T cell receptor beta chains were read from a single sample in a study of human CD8 memory T cell subsets. For each CDR3 protein, TCRdb gives one entry from its re-call of the 5' RACE reads, without DNA. This sample contains roughly 10,000 distinct CDR3 sequences. The sequencing input was CD8+ T cells from PBMCs. These receptors all come from a human donor in good health. Each CDR3 is given with its conserved first and last residue. Expanded clones get a size class; other rows say once, few or many, or leave the size out.

clone_size	j_call	v_call	cdr3_aa
.	TRBJ2-3	TRBV25-1	CASSPAVPDTQYF
.	TRBJ2-7	TRBV20-1	CSALGSGVSYEQYF
.	TRBJ1-2	TRBV3-1	CASSQVGRNYGYTF
.	TRBJ2-3	TRBV29-1	CSAQQGASDTQYF
.	TRBJ2-7	TRBV6-2/TRBV6-3	CASSLTGAYEQYF
medium-sized	TRBJ2-1	TRBV28	CANSEAGGNNEQFF
.	TRBJ2-3	TRBV30	CAWSPFTGFTQYF
.	TRBJ2-3	TRBV29-1	CSVEDWDIGGADTQYF
.	TRBJ2-7	TRBV10-2	CASSDGGYEQYF
.	TRBJ2-4	TRBV3-1	CASSQDIVGRGARPMKNIQYF
.	TRBJ1-2	TRBV6-2/TRBV6-3	CASSYSILDDGLDYTF
large	TRBJ2-7	TRBV14	CASSQRQGVVYEQYF
.	TRBJ2-7	TRBV6-5	CASSYSIGEQYF
.	TRBJ1-2	TRBV15	CATEGTGGYGYTF
medium-sized	TRBJ2-1	TRBV7-9	CASSFGGHPMSEQFF
.	TRBJ1-1	TRBV6-5	CASRQFVAGPEAFF
.	TRBJ2-7	TRBV5-6	CASMFSGSSYEQYF
medium-sized	TRBJ2-3	TRBV5-1	CASSGGESRTDTQYF
.	TRBJ1-5	TRBV6-1	CASSEVLGVPWPQHF
.	TRBJ2-3	TRBV3-1	CASSHTPQRMHTQYF
.	TRBJ2-1	TRBV28	CASSPTLQGPEQFF
.	TRBJ2-3	TRBV3-1	CASSQDLSDTQYF
.	TRBJ2-2	TRBV15	CATSRGMTGELFF
.	TRBJ2-5	TRBV7-9	CAGPPEETQYF
.	TRBJ2-7	TRBV9	CASSVGPGTSSEEQYF
.	TRBJ2-5	TRBV28	CASSSLVTGRSLQETQYF
.	TRBJ2-2	TRBV29-1	CSVERTGDAGELFF
.	TRBJ2-1	TRBV6-5	CASSYRLAGVMSSSEENEQFF